Below are 2 T cell receptor beta chains sequenced from a single sample in a study of vaccination effects on CD4 cells after COVID-19. TCRdb's table, derived via immunoSEQ multiplex PCR, lists solely in-frame clones and lacks some. The sample lists some 68,000 clones; around 75% were seen once. Antigen specificity for these receptors is unknown. Expansion of antigen-specific CD4+ T cells with viral peptide pools was carried out by the ViraFEST assay before sequencing. Isolating CD4+ T cells followed roughly ten days of culture. Nucleocapsid antibodies were negative in the vaccine recipients, who had never had SARS-CoV-2 infection. Here the sequenced sample was CD4+ T cells from PBMCs cultured with HCoV-OC43 spike peptides, taken before COVID-19 vaccination. The subset here: HCoV-OC43 spike overlapping peptide pool stimulation. Receptor source: a human donor who received a COVID-19 vaccine.

The J gene is TRBJ2-7, the V gene TRBV6-6; possible D gene TRBD2, 5 bases. The CDR3 is made up of 14 amino acids. From germline, CDR1 is MNHNY and CDR2 SVGAGI (reference sequence). V lost 7 bases, J lost 6 bases, and 19 bases lay in between. The CDR3 nucleotides read TGTGCCAGCAACCGGACCCCCGGGGTTGGCGAGCAGTACGTC. Protein sequence: CASNRTPGVGEQYV.

The rearrangement uses TRBV30 and TRBJ2-3; 10 bases map to TRBD2. Trimming removed 4 bases from V and 2 bases from J; junction bases left unmatched: 15. The germline V gene has CDR1 GTSNPN and CDR2 SVGIG (reference sequence). This CDR3 has 18 amino acids. This CDR3 is CAWIPSGGEITHTDTQYF. CDR3 sequence (DNA): TGTGCCTGGATTCCTAGCGGGGGAGAAATAACCCACACAGATACGCAGTATTTT. The full variable domain, with the rest looked up from reference TRBV30 and TRBJ2-3, is SQTIHQWPATLVQPVGSPLSLECTVEGTSNPNLYWYRQAAGRGLQLLFYSVGIGQISSEVPQNLSASRPQDRQFILSSKKLLLSDSGFYLCAWIPSGGEITHTDTQYFGPGTRLTVL.